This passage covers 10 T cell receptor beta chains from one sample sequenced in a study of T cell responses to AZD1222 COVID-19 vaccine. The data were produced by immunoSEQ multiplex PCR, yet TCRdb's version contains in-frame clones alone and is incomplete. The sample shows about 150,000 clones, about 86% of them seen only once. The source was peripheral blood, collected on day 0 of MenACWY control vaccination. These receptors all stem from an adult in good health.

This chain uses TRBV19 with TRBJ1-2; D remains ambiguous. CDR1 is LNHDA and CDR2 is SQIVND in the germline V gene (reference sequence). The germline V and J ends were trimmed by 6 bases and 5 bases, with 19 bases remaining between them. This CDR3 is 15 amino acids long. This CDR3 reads CASREGRTAIYGYTF. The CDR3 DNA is TGTGCCAGTAGAGAGGGAAGAACTGCTATTTATGGCTACACCTTC. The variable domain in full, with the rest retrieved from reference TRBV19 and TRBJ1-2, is DGGITQSPKYLFRKEGQNVTLSCEQNLNHDAMYWYRQDPGQGLRLIYYSQIVNDFQKGDIAEGYSVSREKKESFPLTVTSAQKNPTAFYLCASREGRTAIYGYTFGSGTRLTVV.

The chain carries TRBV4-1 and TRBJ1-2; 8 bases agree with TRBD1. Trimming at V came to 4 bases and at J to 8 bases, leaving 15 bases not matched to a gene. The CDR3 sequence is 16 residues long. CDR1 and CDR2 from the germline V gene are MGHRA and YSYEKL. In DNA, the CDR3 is TGCGCCAGCAGCCCGGCTGGACAGGGAAAGTCTCTGGGCTACACCTTC. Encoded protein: CASSPAGQGKSLGYTF.

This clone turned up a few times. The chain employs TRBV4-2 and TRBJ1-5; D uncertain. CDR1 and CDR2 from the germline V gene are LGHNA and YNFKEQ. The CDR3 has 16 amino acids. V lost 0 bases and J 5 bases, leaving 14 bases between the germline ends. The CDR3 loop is CASSQDLQRGYQPQHF. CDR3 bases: TGTGCCAGCAGCCAAGATCTACAGAGAGGCTATCAGCCCCAGCATTTT.

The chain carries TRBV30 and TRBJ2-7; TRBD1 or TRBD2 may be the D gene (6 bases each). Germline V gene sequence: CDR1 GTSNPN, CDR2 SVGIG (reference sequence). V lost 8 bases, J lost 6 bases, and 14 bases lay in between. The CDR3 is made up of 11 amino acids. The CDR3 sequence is CAGGAGFEQYF. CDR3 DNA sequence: TGTGCCGGGGGCGCGGGGTTCGAGCAGTACTTC.

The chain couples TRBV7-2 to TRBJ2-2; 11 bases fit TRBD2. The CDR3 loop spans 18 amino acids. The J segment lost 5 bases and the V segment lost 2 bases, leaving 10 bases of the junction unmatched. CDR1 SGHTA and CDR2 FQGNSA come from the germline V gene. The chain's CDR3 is CASSLTLSSGGITGELFF. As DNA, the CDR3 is TGTGCCAGCAGCTTAACCTTATCTAGCGGGGGGATAACCGGGGAGCTGTTTTTT.

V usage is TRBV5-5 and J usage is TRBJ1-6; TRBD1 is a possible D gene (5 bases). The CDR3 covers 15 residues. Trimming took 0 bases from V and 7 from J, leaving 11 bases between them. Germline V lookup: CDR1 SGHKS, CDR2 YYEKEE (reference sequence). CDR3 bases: TGTGCCAGCAGCTTGGCGGGGACGGGGAATTCACCCCTCCACTTT. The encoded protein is CASSLAGTGNSPLHF.

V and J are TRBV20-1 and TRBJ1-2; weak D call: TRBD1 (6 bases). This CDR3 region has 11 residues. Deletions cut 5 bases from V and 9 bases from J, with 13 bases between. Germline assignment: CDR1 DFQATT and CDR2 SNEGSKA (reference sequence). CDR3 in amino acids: CSARTVLSYTF. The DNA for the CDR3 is TGCAGTGCTCGGACAGTTCTGAGCTACACCTTC.

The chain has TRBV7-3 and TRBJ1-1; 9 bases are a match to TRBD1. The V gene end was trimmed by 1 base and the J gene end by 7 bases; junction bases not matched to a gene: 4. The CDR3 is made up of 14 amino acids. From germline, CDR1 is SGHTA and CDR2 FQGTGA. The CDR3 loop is CASSLRDRAGEAFF. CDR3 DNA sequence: TGTGCCAGCAGCTTAAGGGACAGGGCTGGTGAAGCTTTCTTT.

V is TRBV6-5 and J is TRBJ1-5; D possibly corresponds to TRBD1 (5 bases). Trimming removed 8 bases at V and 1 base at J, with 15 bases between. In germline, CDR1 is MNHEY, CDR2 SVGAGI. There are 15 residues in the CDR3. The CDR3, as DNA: TGTGCCAGCTCCCCAGCGGGACCGAGCAATCAGCCCCAGCATTTT. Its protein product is CASSPAGPSNQPQHF.

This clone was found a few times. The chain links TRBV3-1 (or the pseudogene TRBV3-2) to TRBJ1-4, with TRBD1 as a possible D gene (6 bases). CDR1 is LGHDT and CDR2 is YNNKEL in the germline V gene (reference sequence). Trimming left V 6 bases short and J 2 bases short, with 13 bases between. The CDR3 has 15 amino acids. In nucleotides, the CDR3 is TGTGCCAGCAGTCGCACAGGGAGTACTAATGAAAAACTGTTTTTT. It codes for CASSRTGSTNEKLFF.